This entry features one TCR beta chain sequence. Profiled with immunoSEQ multiplex PCR; TCRdb holds only in-frame clones, not every one. Of fewer than 200,000 clones in the sample, less than 90% were seen once. The source of the sample is a study of T cell responses to AZD1222 COVID-19 vaccine. Germline CDR1 is MNHEY and CDR2 is SMNVEV (reference sequence). Trimming took off 0 bases at V and 0 bases at J, with 5 bases between the two ends. This CDR3 has 15 amino acids. The sample was peripheral blood, taken on day 0 of AZD1222 vaccination. This TCR derives from an adult in good health. The V call is TRBV27, the J call TRBJ2-2; D not certain. CDR3 DNA sequence: TGTGCCAGCAGTTTATCCAGCGCGAACACCGGGGAGCTGTTTTTT. This encodes CASSLSSANTGELFF.